Sequencing of this T cell receptor (beta chain) was carried out in a study of blood T cells in healthy people across ages. Study background: Template switching caught about one barcoded beta molecule for each two T cells.

Every sample gave at least 5 micrograms of total RNA when it was extracted. Together with a sample-barcoded 5' primer, a J-beta primer mix was included in a second PCR lasting roughly 6 to 12 cycles. Each cDNA molecule, via a template-switch adaptor with 12 random nucleotides, was tagged. Researchers report that each sample yielded at least 2.5 million CDR3-containing paired-end reads. TCRdb used MiXCR to reprocess the 5' RACE reads, holding one entry per CDR3 protein. The table includes 1.5 million to 2 million distinct CDR3 sequences, 28% detected once. Germline V CDR1 and CDR2: MNHEY, SMNVEV (reference sequence). V lost 6 bases to trimming and J lost 1 base, with 15 bases between them. The CDR3 has 15 amino acids.

The rearrangement uses TRBV27 and TRBJ2-5; D gene unclear. The sequence was collected from a woman aged 25 to 39 in good health. The source material was blood. The CDR3 nucleotides are TGTGCCAGCAGCCCCGGTCTGTCGGGCCAAGAGACCCAGTACTTC. Amino acids: CASSPGLSGQETQYF.